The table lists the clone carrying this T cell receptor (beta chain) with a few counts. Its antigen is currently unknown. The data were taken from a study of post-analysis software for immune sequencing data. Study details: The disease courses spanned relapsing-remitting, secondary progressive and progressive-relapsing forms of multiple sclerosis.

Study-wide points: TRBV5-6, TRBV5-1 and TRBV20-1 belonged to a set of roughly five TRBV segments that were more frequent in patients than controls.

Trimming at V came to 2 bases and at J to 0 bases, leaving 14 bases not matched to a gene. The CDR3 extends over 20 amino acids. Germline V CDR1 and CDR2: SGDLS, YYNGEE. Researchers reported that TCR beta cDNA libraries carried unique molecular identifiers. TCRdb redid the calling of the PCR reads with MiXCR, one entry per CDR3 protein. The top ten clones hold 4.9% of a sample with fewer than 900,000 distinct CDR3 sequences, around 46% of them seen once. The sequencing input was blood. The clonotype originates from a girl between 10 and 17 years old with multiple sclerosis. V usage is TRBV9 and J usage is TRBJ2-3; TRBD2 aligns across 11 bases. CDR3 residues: CASSVDPIFRTSGSTDTQYF. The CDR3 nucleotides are TGTGCCAGCAGCGTTGATCCTATTTTTCGGACTAGCGGGAGCACAGATACGCAGTATTTT.